This note documents a single T cell receptor beta chain sequence. The junction had 16 bases not matched to a gene; V was cut back by 6 bases and J by 6 bases. Germline CDR1 WSHSY, CDR2 SAAADI. The CDR3 loop spans 16 amino acids. The source of the sample is a study of blood T cell repertoires in COVID-19. Study-level information: T cells, B-cell-depleted T cells, or PBMCs supplied cDNA or gDNA.

TCRdb's copy holds only in-frame clones and misses some; the assay was immunoSEQ multiplex PCR. The data show roughly 290,000 clones, about 93% seen once. The specimen was peripheral blood. The rearrangement uses TRBV10-2 and TRBJ1-1; the match to TRBD1 covers 7 bases. The clonotype comes from a woman in her 30s with COVID-19, enrolled during active disease. The CDR3 bases are TGCGCCAGCAGGCCCGTGAGGGGGCGGTTGCCCTCTGAAGCTTTCTTT. Its translation: CASRPVRGRLPSEAFF.